This T cell receptor beta chain was found in a study of blood T cell repertoires in COVID-19. At the level of the study: Sites across the United States, Italy and Spain contributed samples from acute and convalescent COVID-19.

The CDR3 is made up of 13 amino acids. The germline V and J ends were trimmed by 1 base and 7 bases, with 7 bases remaining between them. CDR1 LGHDT and CDR2 YNNKEL come from the germline V gene (reference sequence). This clone was detected a few times. Here immunoSEQ multiplex PCR was the method, and the copy in TCRdb shows in-frame clones only, minus some. The data contain 69,000 or so clones, roughly 85% of them seen just once; the ten biggest clones take up around 9.6%. The TCR was taken from a woman older than 75 with acute or convalescent COVID-19. Sequencing was performed on peripheral blood. The V and J genes are TRBV3-1 (or the pseudogene TRBV3-2) and TRBJ2-2, with D maybe TRBD1 (5 bases). In DNA, the CDR3 is TGTGCCAGCAGCCAAGGCAGGGACGGGGAGCTGTTTTTT. Encoded protein: CASSQGRDGELFF.